The rows below give T cell receptor beta chains drawn from one sample of a study of CD8 T cells in ankylosing spondylitis. TCRdb reprocessed the 5' RACE reads via MiXCR and lists one record per CDR3 protein. The table lists roughly 350,000 distinct CDR3 sequences, approximately 8.2% of them singletons. The specimen was blood, either unsorted or a sorted T cell fraction (not recorded which). The receptors were gathered from a male donor with ankylosing spondylitis. Each CDR3 is given with its conserved first and last residue. A D gene is named only where the DNA matches it firmly. Some rows have no size entry. The others give once, few or many, or a class for an expanded clone.

d_gene: .; v_gene: TRBV15; j_gene: TRBJ2-1; abundance: many; CDR3nt: TGTGCCACCAGCAGAGATCCTCGCAGCGTTGAGCAGTTCTTC; CDR3aa: CATSRDPRSVEQFF
d_gene: TRBD1; v_gene: TRBV27; j_gene: TRBJ2-1; abundance: .; CDR3nt: TGTGCCAGCAGTTTAATGGGGCGGGTTTGGCCAGGGGGCTACGATGAGCAGTTCTTC; CDR3aa: CASSLMGRVWPGGYDEQFF
d_gene: TRBD2; v_gene: TRBV5-1; j_gene: TRBJ2-5; abundance: .; CDR3nt: TGCGCCAGCAGCGCTAGCGGGGGTCAAGAGACCCAGTACTTC; CDR3aa: CASSASGGQETQYF
d_gene: .; v_gene: TRBV20-1; j_gene: TRBJ2-1; abundance: few; CDR3nt: TGCAGTGCTAGTGGAGTTGATGAGCAGTTCTTC; CDR3aa: CSASGVDEQFF
d_gene: .; v_gene: TRBV7-9; j_gene: TRBJ1-3; abundance: .; CDR3nt: TGTGCCAGCAGCTTAGATACAGTCTCTGGAAACACCATATATTTT; CDR3aa: CASSLDTVSGNTIYF
d_gene: .; v_gene: TRBV19; j_gene: TRBJ1-1; abundance: few; CDR3nt: TGTGCCAGTAGAACCACTGAGGGGACTGAAGCTTTCTTT; CDR3aa: CASRTTEGTEAFF
d_gene: .; v_gene: TRBV7-3; j_gene: TRBJ2-1; abundance: .; CDR3nt: TGTGCCAGCAGCTTAACGCCCCTCAATGAGCAGTTCTTC; CDR3aa: CASSLTPLNEQFF
d_gene: .; v_gene: TRBV7-8; j_gene: TRBJ2-5; abundance: few; CDR3nt: TGTGCCAGCAGCTTAGCGCTGAGATTGGGGCTAGCGGAGACCCAGTACTTC; CDR3aa: CASSLALRLGLAETQYF
d_gene: .; v_gene: TRBV20-1; j_gene: TRBJ1-4; abundance: .; CDR3nt: TGCAGTGCCACAGGGTGGGGCAATGAAAAACTGTTTTTT; CDR3aa: CSATGWGNEKLFF
d_gene: TRBD2; v_gene: TRBV5-1; j_gene: TRBJ2-5; abundance: few; CDR3nt: TGCGCCAGCAGCCTTACTAGCGCCTATCAAGAGACCCAGTACTTC; CDR3aa: CASSLTSAYQETQYF
d_gene: TRBD1; v_gene: TRBV10-3; j_gene: TRBJ2-1; abundance: few; CDR3nt: TGTGCCATCAGTGGACAGGGCTCCTACAATGAGCAGTTCTTC; CDR3aa: CAISGQGSYNEQFF
d_gene: .; v_gene: TRBV20-1; j_gene: TRBJ1-2; abundance: few; CDR3nt: TGCAGTGCTAGCGGGACTCCCCTGGGTAGTGGCTACACCTTC; CDR3aa: CSASGTPLGSGYTF
d_gene: .; v_gene: TRBV7-6; j_gene: TRBJ2-7; abundance: many; CDR3nt: TGTGCCAGCAGCTTAGGAGGGGGATCCTACGAGCAGTACTTC; CDR3aa: CASSLGGGSYEQYF
d_gene: TRBD1; v_gene: TRBV5-1; j_gene: TRBJ2-1; abundance: few; CDR3nt: TGCGCCAGCAGCTCCGGGACAGGGTGGTATAATGAGCAGTTCTTC; CDR3aa: CASSSGTGWYNEQFF
d_gene: .; v_gene: TRBV7-3; j_gene: TRBJ2-2; abundance: many; CDR3nt: TGTGCCAGCAGCCCGATTTCCGGGGAGCTGTTTTTT; CDR3aa: CASSPISGELFF
d_gene: .; v_gene: TRBV29-1; j_gene: TRBJ2-3; abundance: many; CDR3nt: TGCAGCGTTGGTAGCGGCACTAGCACAGATACGCAGTATTTT; CDR3aa: CSVGSGTSTDTQYF
d_gene: .; v_gene: TRBV28; j_gene: TRBJ2-3; abundance: .; CDR3nt: TGTGCCAGCGCAGGGGTGGTAGATACGCAGTATTTT; CDR3aa: CASAGVVDTQYF
d_gene: .; v_gene: TRBV28; j_gene: TRBJ2-2; abundance: many; CDR3nt: TGTGCCAGCGGCCTCGGGACATCTGGGGGGGAGCTGTTTTTT; CDR3aa: CASGLGTSGGELFF
d_gene: TRBD1; v_gene: TRBV29-1; j_gene: TRBJ2-2; abundance: .; CDR3nt: TGCAGCGCCAGGGACAGGGAGGTCGGGGAGCTGTTTTTT; CDR3aa: CSARDREVGELFF
d_gene: TRBD2; v_gene: TRBV20-1; j_gene: TRBJ2-1; abundance: .; CDR3nt: TGCAGTGCTAGAGATGGTAGACTAGCGGGAGGTTCCGGGCAGTTCTTC; CDR3aa: CSARDGRLAGGSGQFF
d_gene: .; v_gene: TRBV18; j_gene: TRBJ2-2; abundance: .; CDR3nt: TGTGCCAGCTCACCACTAGCGCCAAACACCGGGGAGCTGTTTTTT; CDR3aa: CASSPLAPNTGELFF
d_gene: TRBD2; v_gene: TRBV20-1; j_gene: TRBJ2-1; abundance: few; CDR3nt: TGCAGTGCCTTCCAGGGACTAGCGGCGTACAATGAGCAGTTCTTC; CDR3aa: CSAFQGLAAYNEQFF
d_gene: .; v_gene: TRBV27; j_gene: TRBJ2-7; abundance: few; CDR3nt: TGTGCCAGCAGCCCCCGGGTATCGTGGACAGACTACGAGCAGTACTTC; CDR3aa: CASSPRVSWTDYEQYF
d_gene: TRBD1; v_gene: TRBV2; j_gene: TRBJ1-2; abundance: few; CDR3nt: TGTGCCAGCAGCCCCGGGACAGGTTCATATGGCTACACCTTC; CDR3aa: CASSPGTGSYGYTF
d_gene: .; v_gene: TRBV14; j_gene: TRBJ2-7; abundance: few; CDR3nt: TGTGCCAGCAGCTTCAAAATTGGGGGGGCTGGGTACGAGCAGTACTTC; CDR3aa: CASSFKIGGAGYEQYF
d_gene: .; v_gene: TRBV7-3; j_gene: TRBJ1-1; abundance: once; CDR3nt: TGTGCCAGCAGCTTAGGGATCGAGGGCACTGAAGCTTTCTTT; CDR3aa: CASSLGIEGTEAFF
d_gene: .; v_gene: TRBV20-1; j_gene: TRBJ1-2; abundance: many; CDR3nt: TGCAGTGCGTCCGGGACAAGCTATGGCTACACCTTC; CDR3aa: CSASGTSYGYTF
d_gene: TRBD2; v_gene: TRBV20-1; j_gene: TRBJ2-3; abundance: few; CDR3nt: TGCAGTGCTAGAAAGGGGACTAGCGGGGCTGGCACAGATACGCAGTATTTT; CDR3aa: CSARKGTSGAGTDTQYF
d_gene: .; v_gene: TRBV28; j_gene: TRBJ2-7; abundance: .; CDR3nt: TGTGCCAGCACTTTATCGCGGGACACCTCCTACGAGCAGTACTTC; CDR3aa: CASTLSRDTSYEQYF
d_gene: TRBD2; v_gene: TRBV5-1; j_gene: TRBJ2-2; abundance: .; CDR3nt: TGCGCCAGCAGCTTTAGCGGGAGGGCCGGCACCGGGGAGCTGTTTTTT; CDR3aa: CASSFSGRAGTGELFF
d_gene: TRBD1; v_gene: TRBV5-5; j_gene: TRBJ1-4; abundance: .; CDR3nt: TGTGCCAGCAGCGCTTTCCGGGACAGGGCATTGAAACTGTTTTTT; CDR3aa: CASSAFRDRALKLFF
d_gene: TRBD1; v_gene: TRBV12-3/TRBV12-4; j_gene: TRBJ1-5; abundance: many; CDR3nt: TGTGCCAGCAGTTCAGAAGGGACAGGTAGAAATCAGCCCCAGCATTTT; CDR3aa: CASSSEGTGRNQPQHF
d_gene: .; v_gene: TRBV20-1; j_gene: TRBJ1-1; abundance: .; CDR3nt: TGCAGTGCTACCGAGGTGGGCCTCGTCGGGTTTGATGAAGCTTTCTTT; CDR3aa: CSATEVGLVGFDEAFF
d_gene: .; v_gene: TRBV6-2/TRBV6-3; j_gene: TRBJ2-5; abundance: .; CDR3nt: TGTGCCAGCAGTGGCCCAGGAAGGACTCAAGAGACCCAGTACTTC; CDR3aa: CASSGPGRTQETQYF
d_gene: TRBD2; v_gene: TRBV7-9; j_gene: TRBJ2-7; abundance: few; CDR3nt: TGTGCCAGCAGCCTCCCGACTAGCGGGAGGACGAACTACGAGCAGTACTTC; CDR3aa: CASSLPTSGRTNYEQYF
d_gene: TRBD2; v_gene: TRBV20-1; j_gene: TRBJ2-2; abundance: many; CDR3nt: TGCAGTGCTAGAGATCCGGCTAGCGGGAGAACCGGGGAGCTGTTTTTT; CDR3aa: CSARDPASGRTGELFF
d_gene: TRBD2; v_gene: TRBV5-1; j_gene: TRBJ2-3; abundance: .; CDR3nt: TGCGCCAGCAAGCAGCGGGAGGGAGGAAGCACAGATACGCAGTATTTT; CDR3aa: CASKQREGGSTDTQYF
d_gene: .; v_gene: TRBV3-1; j_gene: TRBJ2-7; abundance: .; CDR3nt: TGTGCCAGCAGCCAGCGGCGCGAGCAGTACTTC; CDR3aa: CASSQRREQYF
d_gene: .; v_gene: TRBV12-3/TRBV12-4; j_gene: TRBJ2-1; abundance: many; CDR3nt: TGTGCCAGCAGCGGGGGACCTGGGAGCTCCTACAATGAGCAGTTCTTC; CDR3aa: CASSGGPGSSYNEQFF
d_gene: TRBD1; v_gene: TRBV5-4; j_gene: TRBJ2-5; abundance: .; CDR3nt: TGTGCCAGCAGCTTGTATAGGGGGCTTGGGGAGACCCAGTACTTC; CDR3aa: CASSLYRGLGETQYF
d_gene: .; v_gene: TRBV7-7; j_gene: TRBJ2-5; abundance: .; CDR3nt: TGTGCCAGCAGCCCAGCAGCCAGGGCAGAGACCCAGTACTTC; CDR3aa: CASSPAARAETQYF
d_gene: .; v_gene: TRBV6-5; j_gene: TRBJ2-2; abundance: .; CDR3nt: TGTGCCAGCAGTTACCCGGCAGGCGTGAACACCGGGGAGCTGTTTTTT; CDR3aa: CASSYPAGVNTGELFF
d_gene: .; v_gene: TRBV3-1; j_gene: TRBJ2-7; abundance: .; CDR3nt: TGTGCCAGCAGCCAAGTAGACAGAGAGCAGTACTTC; CDR3aa: CASSQVDREQYF
d_gene: .; v_gene: TRBV12-3/TRBV12-4; j_gene: TRBJ2-7; abundance: few; CDR3nt: TGTGCCAGCAGTCCGCGGGCACAGGGCTACGAGCAGTACTTC; CDR3aa: CASSPRAQGYEQYF
d_gene: .; v_gene: TRBV4-2; j_gene: TRBJ2-7; abundance: many; CDR3nt: TGTGCCAGCAGCCAAGATTTTTCGCGGACCCCTTCCTACGAGCAGTACTTC; CDR3aa: CASSQDFSRTPSYEQYF
d_gene: .; v_gene: TRBV29-1; j_gene: TRBJ2-3; abundance: few; CDR3nt: TGCAGCGTGGCCCATTCTAGTGGGGACACAGATACGCAGTATTTT; CDR3aa: CSVAHSSGDTDTQYF